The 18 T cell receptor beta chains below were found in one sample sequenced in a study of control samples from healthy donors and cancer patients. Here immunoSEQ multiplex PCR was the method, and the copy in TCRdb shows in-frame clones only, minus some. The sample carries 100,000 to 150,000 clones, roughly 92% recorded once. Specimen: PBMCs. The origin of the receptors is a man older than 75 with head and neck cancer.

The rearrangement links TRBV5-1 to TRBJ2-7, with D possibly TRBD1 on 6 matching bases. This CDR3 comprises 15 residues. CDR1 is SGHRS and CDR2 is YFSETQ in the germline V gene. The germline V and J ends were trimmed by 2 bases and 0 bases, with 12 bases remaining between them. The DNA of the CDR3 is TGCGCCAGCAGCTTCGGGGACACGAGCTCCTACGAGCAGTACTTC. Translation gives CASSFGDTSSYEQYF.

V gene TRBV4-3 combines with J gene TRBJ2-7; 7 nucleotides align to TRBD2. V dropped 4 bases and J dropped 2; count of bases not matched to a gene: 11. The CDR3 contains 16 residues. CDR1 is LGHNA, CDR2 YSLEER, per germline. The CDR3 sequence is CASSPDTRGLTYEQYF. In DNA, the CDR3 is TGCGCCAGCAGCCCCGATACGCGGGGACTAACCTACGAGCAGTACTTC.

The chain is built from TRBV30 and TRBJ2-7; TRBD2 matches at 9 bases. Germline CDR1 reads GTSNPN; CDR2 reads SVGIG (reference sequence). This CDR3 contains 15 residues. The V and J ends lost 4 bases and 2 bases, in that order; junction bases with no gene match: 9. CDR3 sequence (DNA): TGTGCCTGGACCCTAGGCGGGGGGGCAGCCTACGAGCAGTACTTC. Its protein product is CAWTLGGGAAYEQYF.

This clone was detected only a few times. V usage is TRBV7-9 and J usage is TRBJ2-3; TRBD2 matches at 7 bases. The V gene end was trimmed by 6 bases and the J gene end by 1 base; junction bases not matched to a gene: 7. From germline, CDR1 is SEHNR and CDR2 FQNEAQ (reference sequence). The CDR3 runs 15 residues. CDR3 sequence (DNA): TGTGCCAGCAGACCGCGGGGGAGTCGCACAGATACGCAGTATTTT. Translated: CASRPRGSRTDTQYF.

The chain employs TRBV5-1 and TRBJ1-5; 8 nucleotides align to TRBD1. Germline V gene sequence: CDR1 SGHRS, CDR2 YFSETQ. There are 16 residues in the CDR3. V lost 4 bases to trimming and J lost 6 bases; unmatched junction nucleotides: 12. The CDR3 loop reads CASSLSPTGASQPQHF. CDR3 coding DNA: TGCGCCAGCAGCCTTTCCCCGACAGGGGCGAGTCAGCCCCAGCATTTT.

Here the CDR3 DNA reads TGTGCCACCAGCAGAGAGTCGGCCGGAAATTCACCCCTCCACTTT. This encodes CATSRESAGNSPLHF. The gene calls are TRBV15 and TRBJ1-6; D is unclear. Trimming took off 0 bases at V and 7 bases at J, with 10 bases between the two ends. The length of the CDR3 is 15 residues. Per germline, CDR1 LNHNV and CDR2 YYDKDF (reference sequence).

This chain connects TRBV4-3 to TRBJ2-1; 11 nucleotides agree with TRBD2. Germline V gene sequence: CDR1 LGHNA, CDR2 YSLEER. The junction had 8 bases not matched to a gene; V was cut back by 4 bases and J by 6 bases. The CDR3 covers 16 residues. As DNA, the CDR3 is TGCGCCAGCAGCCGAGTCACTAGCGGGAGTTTCAATGAGCAGTTCTTC. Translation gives CASSRVTSGSFNEQFF.

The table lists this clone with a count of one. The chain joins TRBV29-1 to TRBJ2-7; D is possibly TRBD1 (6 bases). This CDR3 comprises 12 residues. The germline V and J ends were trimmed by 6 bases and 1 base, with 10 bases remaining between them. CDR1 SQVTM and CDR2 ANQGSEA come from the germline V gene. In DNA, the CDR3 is TGCAGCGTACAGGGTTATTCCTACGAGCAGTACTTC. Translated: CSVQGYSYEQYF.

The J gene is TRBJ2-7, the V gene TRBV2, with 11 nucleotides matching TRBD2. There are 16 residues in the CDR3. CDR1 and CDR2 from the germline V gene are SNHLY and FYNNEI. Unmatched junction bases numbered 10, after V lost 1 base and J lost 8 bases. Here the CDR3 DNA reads TGTGCCAGCAGTGAAGGGGCTCAGACTAGCGGGGTTAAGCAGTACTTC. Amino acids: CASSEGAQTSGVKQYF.

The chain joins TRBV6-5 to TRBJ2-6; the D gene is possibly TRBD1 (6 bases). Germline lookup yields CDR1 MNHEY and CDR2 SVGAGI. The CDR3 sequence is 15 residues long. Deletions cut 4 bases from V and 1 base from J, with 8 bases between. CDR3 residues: CASSSTGSGANVLTF. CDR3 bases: TGTGCCAGCAGTTCCACAGGGTCTGGGGCCAACGTCCTGACTTTC.

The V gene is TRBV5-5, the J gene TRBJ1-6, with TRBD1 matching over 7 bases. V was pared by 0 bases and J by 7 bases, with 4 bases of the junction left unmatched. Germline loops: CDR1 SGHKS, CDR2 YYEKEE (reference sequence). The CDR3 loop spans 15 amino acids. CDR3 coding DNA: TGTGCCAGCAGCTTGGCCACAGGGGAGAATTCACCCCTCCACTTT. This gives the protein CASSLATGENSPLHF.

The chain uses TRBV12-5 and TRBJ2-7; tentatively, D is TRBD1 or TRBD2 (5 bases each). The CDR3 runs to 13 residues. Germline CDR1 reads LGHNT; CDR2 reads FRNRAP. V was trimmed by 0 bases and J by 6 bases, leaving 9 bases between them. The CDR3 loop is CASGLVGVGEQYF. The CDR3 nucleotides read TGTGCTAGTGGTTTGGTGGGGGTAGGCGAGCAGTACTTC.

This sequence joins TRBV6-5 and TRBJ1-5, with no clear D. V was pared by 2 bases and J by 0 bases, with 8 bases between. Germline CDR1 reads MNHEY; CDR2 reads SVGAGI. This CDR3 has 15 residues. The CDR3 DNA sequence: TGTGCCAGCAGTTACGGTGGAAATAGCAATCAGCCCCAGCATTTT. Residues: CASSYGGNSNQPQHF.

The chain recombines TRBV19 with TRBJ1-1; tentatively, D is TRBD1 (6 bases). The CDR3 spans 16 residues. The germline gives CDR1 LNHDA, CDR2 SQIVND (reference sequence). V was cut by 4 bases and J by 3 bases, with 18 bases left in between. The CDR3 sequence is CASSRQGRVGDTEAFF. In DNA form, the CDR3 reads TGTGCCAGTAGTAGGCAGGGGAGAGTAGGGGACACTGAAGCTTTCTTT. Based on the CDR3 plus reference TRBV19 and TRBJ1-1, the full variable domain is DGGITQSPKYLFRKEGQNVTLSCEQNLNHDAMYWYRQDPGQGLRLIYYSQIVNDFQKGDIAEGYSVSREKKESFPLTVTSAQKNPTAFYLCASSRQGRVGDTEAFFGQGTRLTVV.

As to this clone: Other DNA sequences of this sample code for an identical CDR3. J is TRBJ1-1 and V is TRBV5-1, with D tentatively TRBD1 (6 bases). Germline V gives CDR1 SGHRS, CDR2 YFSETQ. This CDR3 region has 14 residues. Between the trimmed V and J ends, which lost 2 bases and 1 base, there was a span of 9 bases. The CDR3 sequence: CASSLSGANTEAFF. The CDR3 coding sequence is TGCGCCAGCAGCTTATCAGGGGCGAACACTGAAGCTTTCTTT.

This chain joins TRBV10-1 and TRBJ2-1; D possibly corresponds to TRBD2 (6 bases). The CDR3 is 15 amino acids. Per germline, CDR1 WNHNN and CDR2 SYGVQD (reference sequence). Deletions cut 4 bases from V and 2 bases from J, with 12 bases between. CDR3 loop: CASSAGGGTYNEQFF. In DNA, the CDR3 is TGCGCCAGCAGTGCCGGGGGAGGAACCTACAATGAGCAGTTCTTC.

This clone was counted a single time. In DNA form, the CDR3 reads TGTGCCAGCAGTTTATTGCCCGGAGCCAGCACCGGGGAGCTGTTTTTT. The encoded protein is CASSLLPGASTGELFF. J is TRBJ2-2 and V is TRBV27; D is uncertain. The V end lost 1 base, the J end lost 4 bases, and 13 bases lay between the germline ends. CDR3 size: 16 residues. The V gene's germline CDR1 is MNHEY and CDR2 SMNVEV (reference sequence).

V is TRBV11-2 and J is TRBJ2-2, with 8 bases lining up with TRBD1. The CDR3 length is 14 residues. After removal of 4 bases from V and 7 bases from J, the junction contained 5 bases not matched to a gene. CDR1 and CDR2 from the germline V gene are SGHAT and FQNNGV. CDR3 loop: CASSSDRDLGELFF. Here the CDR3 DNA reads TGTGCCAGCAGCTCGGACAGGGATCTCGGGGAGCTGTTTTTT.